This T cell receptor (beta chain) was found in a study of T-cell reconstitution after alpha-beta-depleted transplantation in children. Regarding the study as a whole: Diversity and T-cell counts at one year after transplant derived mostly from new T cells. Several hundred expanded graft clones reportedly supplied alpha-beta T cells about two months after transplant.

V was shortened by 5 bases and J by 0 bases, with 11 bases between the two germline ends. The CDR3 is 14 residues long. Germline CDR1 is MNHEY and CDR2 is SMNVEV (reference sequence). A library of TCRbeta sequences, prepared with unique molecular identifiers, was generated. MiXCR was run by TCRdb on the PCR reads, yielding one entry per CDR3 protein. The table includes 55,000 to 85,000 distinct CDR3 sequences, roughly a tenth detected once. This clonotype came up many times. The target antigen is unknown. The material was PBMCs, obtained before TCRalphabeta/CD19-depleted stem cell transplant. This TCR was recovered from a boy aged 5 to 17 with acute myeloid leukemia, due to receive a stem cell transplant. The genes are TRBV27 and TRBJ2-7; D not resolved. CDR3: CASSDSMSSYEQYF. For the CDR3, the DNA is TGTGCCAGCAGTGACTCCATGAGCTCCTACGAGCAGTACTTC.